This T cell receptor beta chain was retrieved from a study of T cell repertoires in cytomegalovirus infection. Study overall: Indications of both CMV infection and matching HLA type were provided by public TCR beta signatures.

This clonotype was seen more than once but under ten times. The antigen is unknown. TCRdb reanalysed the reads using MiXCR and keeps one entry per CDR3 protein. This table has 250,000 to 300,000 distinct CDR3 sequences, approximately 14% appearing once. Broader study findings: Based on cumulative public TCR beta family frequency, carriers of CMV plus the relevant HLA were identified. HLA-C-restricted CMV clonotypes gave the most frequent clonotype in two of eight donors.

The sample comprised PBMCs. The TCR originated in a human donor in good health (CMV status not recorded). Some clones in this sample may be carry-over from other donors' samples.

CDR3 residues: CATSRTGSWGPRGYGYTF. The CDR3, as DNA: TGTGCCACCAGCCGCACGGGAAGTTGGGGACCGAGAGGATATGGCTACACCTTC. V and J are TRBV15 and TRBJ1-2, with D tentatively TRBD1 (5 bases). Germline CDR1 LNHNV, CDR2 YYDKDF (reference sequence). V lost 5 bases and J lost 5, with 27 bases in between. The CDR3 has 18 residues.